This TCR beta chain stems from a study of T cells in narcolepsy. Repertoires were generated with immunoSEQ multiplex PCR, while TCRdb's copy carries only in-frame clones and drops some. The repertoire holds some 32,000 clones, 60% to 80% seen once, with around 3.8% in the top ten. Trimming cost V 0 bases and J 5 bases, with 9 bases left between them. CDR3 size: 14 residues. CDR1 is SGHRS and CDR2 is YFSETQ in the germline V gene. The specimen was memory (CD45RA-) CD4+ T cells from blood. The source is a human donor in good health. The rearrangement links TRBV5-1 to TRBJ2-1; D gene uncertain. Written as DNA, the CDR3 is TGCGCCAGCAGCTTGGCTCAGCCAGACAATGAGCAGTTCTTC. It encodes CASSLAQPDNEQFF.